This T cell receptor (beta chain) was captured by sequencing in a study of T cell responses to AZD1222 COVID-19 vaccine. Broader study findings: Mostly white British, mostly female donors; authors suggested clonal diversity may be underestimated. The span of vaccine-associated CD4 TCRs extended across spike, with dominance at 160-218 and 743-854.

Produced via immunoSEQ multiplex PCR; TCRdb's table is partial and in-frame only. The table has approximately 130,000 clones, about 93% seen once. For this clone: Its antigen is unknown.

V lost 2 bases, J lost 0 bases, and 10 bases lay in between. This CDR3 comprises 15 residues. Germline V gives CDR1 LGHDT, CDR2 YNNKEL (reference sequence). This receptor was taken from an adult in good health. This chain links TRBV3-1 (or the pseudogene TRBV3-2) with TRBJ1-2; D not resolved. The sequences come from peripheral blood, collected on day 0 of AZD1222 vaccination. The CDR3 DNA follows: TGTGCCAGCAGCCAACGGTCCACCACTAACTATGGCTACACCTTC. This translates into CASSQRSTTNYGYTF.